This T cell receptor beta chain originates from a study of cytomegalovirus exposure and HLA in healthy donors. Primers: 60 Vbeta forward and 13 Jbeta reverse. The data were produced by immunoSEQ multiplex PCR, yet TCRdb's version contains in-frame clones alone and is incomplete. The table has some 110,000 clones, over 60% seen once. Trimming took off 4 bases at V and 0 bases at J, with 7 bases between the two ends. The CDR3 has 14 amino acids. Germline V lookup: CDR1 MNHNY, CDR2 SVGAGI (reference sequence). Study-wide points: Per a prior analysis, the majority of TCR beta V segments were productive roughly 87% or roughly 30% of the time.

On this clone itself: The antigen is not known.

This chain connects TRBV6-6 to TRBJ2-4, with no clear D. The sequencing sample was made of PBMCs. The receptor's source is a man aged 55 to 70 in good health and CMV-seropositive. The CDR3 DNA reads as TGTGCCAGCAGTTCGGGTCTAGCCAAAAACATTCAGTACTTC. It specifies CASSSGLAKNIQYF.